The 12 T cell receptor beta chains below come from one sample, sequenced in a study of T cell repertoires in cytomegalovirus infection. MiXCR was run by TCRdb on the reads, yielding one entry per CDR3 protein. In the table there are about 440,000 distinct CDR3 sequences, about 33% of which are singletons. The specimen sequenced was PBMCs. Receptors originate from a human donor in good health (CMV status not recorded). Some clones in this sample may be carry-over from other donors' samples.

This clonotype has more than one count but fewer than ten. The chain links TRBV7-8 to TRBJ2-6; D is unclear. The germline V and J ends were trimmed by 2 bases and 0 bases, with 11 bases remaining between them. Germline V CDR1 and CDR2: SGHVS, FQNEAQ. There are 17 residues in the CDR3. The CDR3 bases are TGTGCCAGCAGCTTACGCTCTATCGGCTCTGGGGCCAACGTCCTGACTTTC. Translation gives CASSLRSIGSGANVLTF.

The rearrangement joins TRBV7-9 to TRBJ2-1; D is unresolved. Germline assignment: CDR1 SEHNR and CDR2 FQNEAQ (reference sequence). The CDR3 sequence is 13 residues long. V was pared by 1 base and J by 12 bases, with 13 bases between. The CDR3 bases are TGTGCCAGCAGCTTAGGGCTGGCAGGTGGGCAGTTCTTC. Translated: CASSLGLAGGQFF. The whole variable domain, filled in from reference TRBV7-9 and TRBJ2-1, reads DTGVSQNPRHKITKRGQNVTFRCDPISEHNRLYWYRQTLGQGPEFLTYFQNEAQLEKSRLLSDRFSAERPKGSFSTLEIQRTEQGDSAMYLCASSLGLAGGQFFGPGTRLTVL.

The chain couples TRBV3-1 to TRBJ1-2, with TRBD1 matching over 7 bases. J gave up 3 bases and V 4 bases, and 5 bases lay outside the gene matches. This CDR3 is 14 amino acids long. Germline V gives CDR1 LGHDT, CDR2 YNNKEL (reference sequence). This chain's CDR3 is CASSLGTVYYGYTF. CDR3 nucleotides: TGTGCCAGCAGCCTGGGGACAGTCTACTATGGCTACACCTTC.

This clonotype has just a few counts. The chain carries TRBV4-3 and TRBJ1-4; D gene unclear. Germline loops: CDR1 LGHNA, CDR2 YSLEER. The germline V and J ends were trimmed by 3 bases and 6 bases, with 8 bases remaining between them. The CDR3 has 13 amino acids. CDR3 DNA: TGCGCCAGCAGCCACCGGGCGGATGAAAAACTGTTTTTT. Translating gives CASSHRADEKLFF.

The rearrangement uses TRBV20-1 and TRBJ2-7; D may be TRBD1 or TRBD2 (5 bases each). This CDR3 has 11 residues. Germline CDR1 DFQATT, CDR2 SNEGSKA (reference sequence). V was pared by 6 bases and J by 2 bases, with 8 bases between. The DNA of the CDR3 is TGCAGTGCGGGGGTACCCTACGAGCAGTACTTC. This gives the protein CSAGVPYEQYF.

This clonotype was seen a few times. V is TRBV7-9 and J is TRBJ2-1, with TRBD2 matching over 15 bases. This CDR3 contains 17 residues. Germline CDR1 is SEHNR and CDR2 is FQNEAQ (reference sequence). V dropped 4 bases and J dropped 8; count of bases not matched to a gene: 9. DNA for the CDR3: TGTGCCAGCAGCTACGGGACTAGCGGGGGGCACCCCTATGAGCAGTTCTTC. It codes for CASSYGTSGGHPYEQFF.

This clonotype has at least ten counts. The chain combines TRBV7-2 with TRBJ2-1; 8 nucleotides line up with TRBD2. V shed 3 bases and J 0 bases; nucleotides not matched to a gene: 1. The CDR3 is made up of 15 amino acids. The germline V gene has CDR1 SGHTA and CDR2 FQGNSA. This CDR3 is CASSFSGGSYNEQFF. The CDR3 region has the DNA TGTGCCAGCAGCTTCAGCGGGGGCTCCTACAATGAGCAGTTCTTC.

This clonotype has a handful of counts. The chain links TRBV6-1 to TRBJ1-1; D gene ambiguous. The CDR3 has 17 residues. Germline V lookup: CDR1 MNHNS, CDR2 SASEGT. The germline V and J ends were trimmed by 1 base and 0 bases, with 15 bases remaining between them. CDR3 sequence: CASSEGRRVELNTEAFF. In DNA, the CDR3 is TGTGCCAGCAGTGAAGGCAGGCGGGTGGAACTGAACACTGAAGCTTTCTTT.

The genes are TRBV12-3 or TRBV12-4 and TRBJ1-4; D call uncertain. The CDR3 sequence is 14 residues long. V lost 4 bases and J lost 7, with 13 bases in between. In DNA, the CDR3 is TGTGCCAGCAGTTACGTTGGGTTCGTTGAAAAACTGTTTTTT. Its protein product is CASSYVGFVEKLFF.

This clonotype was detected ten times or more. The chain combines TRBV7-2 with TRBJ1-5; D is unresolved. Per germline, CDR1 SGHTA and CDR2 FQGNSA. CDR3 length equals 12 residues. Trimming left V 2 bases short and J 7 bases short, with 6 bases between. The CDR3 here is CASSLMNQPQHF. The CDR3, as DNA: TGTGCCAGCAGCTTAATGAACCAGCCCCAGCATTTT.

J is TRBJ2-1 and V is TRBV6-5; D might be TRBD1 or TRBD2, each matching 6 bases. The V end lost 10 bases, the J end lost 9 bases, and 16 bases lay between the germline ends. Germline assignment: CDR1 MNHEY and CDR2 SVGAGI. The CDR3 is 12 amino acids. CDR3 residues: CANSKGGGEQFF. Written as DNA, the CDR3 is TGTGCCAACAGCAAAGGGGGAGGTGAGCAGTTCTTC.

This clonotype has only one observation. Given a much more abundant clone one base away, this may be a read error. The chain joins TRBV7-2 to TRBJ2-2; 8 bases map to TRBD1. The germline gives CDR1 SGHTA, CDR2 FQGNSA. CDR3 length equals 16 residues. CDR3 sequence reads: CASSDIWTGLTGELLF. The CDR3 DNA is TGTGCCAGCAGCGATATCTGGACAGGGCTGACCGGGGAGCTGCTTTTT.